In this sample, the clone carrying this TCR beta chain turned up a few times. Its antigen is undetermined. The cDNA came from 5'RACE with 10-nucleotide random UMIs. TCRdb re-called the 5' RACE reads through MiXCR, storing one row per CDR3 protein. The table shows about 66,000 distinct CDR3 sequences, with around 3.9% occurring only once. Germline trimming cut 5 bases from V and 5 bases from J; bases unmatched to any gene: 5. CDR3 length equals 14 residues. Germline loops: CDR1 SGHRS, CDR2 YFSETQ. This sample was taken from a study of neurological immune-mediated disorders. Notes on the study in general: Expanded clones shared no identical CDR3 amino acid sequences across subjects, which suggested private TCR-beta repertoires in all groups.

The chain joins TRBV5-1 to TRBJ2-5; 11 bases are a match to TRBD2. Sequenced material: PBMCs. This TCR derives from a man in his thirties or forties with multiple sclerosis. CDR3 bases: TGCGCCAGCAGATTGACTAGCGGGGTCGAGACCCAGTACTTC. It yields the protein CASRLTSGVETQYF. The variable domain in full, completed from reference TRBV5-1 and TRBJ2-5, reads KAGVTQTPRYLIKTRGQQVTLSCSPISGHRSVSWYQQTPGQGLQFLFEYFSETQRNKGNFPGRFSGRQFSNSRSEMNVSTLELGDSALYLCASRLTSGVETQYFGPGTRLLVL.